This T cell receptor beta chain originates from a study of OX40 agonist ivuxolimab in advanced cancers. Findings of the study overall: Averaged across samples, CD8+ T cells carried more expanded clones than CD4+ did.

The table lists this clone with a few counts. Its antigen remains unidentified. Using immunoSEQ multiplex PCR, the repertoire was profiled, and TCRdb retains in-frame clones only, with some absent. The table lists tens of thousands of clones, just under 85% of them singletons. Prior autoimmune disease or systemic immunosuppression barred patients. The receptor comes from an adult with an advanced solid tumor such as melanoma, head and neck, liver or kidney cancer. Sequenced here: CD4+ or CD8+ T cells sorted from blood, sampled in a trial of the OX40 agonist ivuxolimab.

CDR3 nucleotide sequence: TGCGCCAGCAGCCAAGCTCCCGACTCGGGCTATGAGCAGTTCTTC. Its translation: CASSQAPDSGYEQFF. This rearrangement joins TRBV4-3 to TRBJ2-1; D not certain. Germline V gives CDR1 LGHNA, CDR2 YSLEER. V dropped 1 base and J dropped 8 bases, with 15 bases sitting between them. CDR3 length equals 15 residues.